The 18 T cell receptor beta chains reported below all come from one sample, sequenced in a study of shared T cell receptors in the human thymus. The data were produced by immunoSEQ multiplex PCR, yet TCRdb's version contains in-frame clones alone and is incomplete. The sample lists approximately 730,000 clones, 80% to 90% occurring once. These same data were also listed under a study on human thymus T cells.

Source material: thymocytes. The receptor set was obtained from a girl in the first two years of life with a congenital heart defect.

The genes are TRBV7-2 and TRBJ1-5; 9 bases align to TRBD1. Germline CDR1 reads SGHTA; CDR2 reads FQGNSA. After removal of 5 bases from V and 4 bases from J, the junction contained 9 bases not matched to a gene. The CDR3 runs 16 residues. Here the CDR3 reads CASSRTGGEGNQPQHF. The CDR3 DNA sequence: TGTGCCAGCAGCCGTACAGGGGGCGAAGGGAATCAGCCCCAGCATTTT.

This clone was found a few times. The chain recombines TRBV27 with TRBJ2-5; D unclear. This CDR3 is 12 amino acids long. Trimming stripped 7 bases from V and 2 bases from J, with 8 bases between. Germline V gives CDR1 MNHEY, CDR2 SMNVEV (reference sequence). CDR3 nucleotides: TGTGCCAGCAATGACACTCAAGAGACCCAGTACTTC. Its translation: CASNDTQETQYF.

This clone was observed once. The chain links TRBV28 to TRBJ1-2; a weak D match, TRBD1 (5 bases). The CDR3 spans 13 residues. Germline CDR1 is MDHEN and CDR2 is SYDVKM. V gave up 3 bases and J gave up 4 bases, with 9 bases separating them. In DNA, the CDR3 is TGTGCCAGCAGTTTCGGACATTGCTATGGCTACACCTTC. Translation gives CASSFGHCYGYTF.

In nucleotides, the CDR3 is TGCGCCAGCAGCGCCGGGGGTTCTGAGCAGTTCTTC. Its translation is CASSAGGSEQFF. The genes are TRBV5-1 and TRBJ2-1; possible D gene TRBD2, 6 bases. Trimming cost V 4 bases and J 9 bases, with 11 bases left between them. CDR1 is SGHRS, CDR2 YFSETQ, per germline. This CDR3 is 12 amino acids long.

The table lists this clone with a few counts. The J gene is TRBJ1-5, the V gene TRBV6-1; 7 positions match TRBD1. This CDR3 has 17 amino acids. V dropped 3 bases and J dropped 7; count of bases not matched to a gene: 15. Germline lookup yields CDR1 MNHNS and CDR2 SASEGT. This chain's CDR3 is CASSDVVSTGEGQPQHF. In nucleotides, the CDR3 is TGTGCCAGCAGTGACGTCGTCAGCACAGGGGAAGGGCAGCCCCAGCATTTT.

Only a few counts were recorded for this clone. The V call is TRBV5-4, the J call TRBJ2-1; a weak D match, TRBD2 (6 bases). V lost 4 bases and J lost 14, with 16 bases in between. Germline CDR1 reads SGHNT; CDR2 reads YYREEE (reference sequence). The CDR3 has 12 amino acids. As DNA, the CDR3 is TGTGCCAGCAGCCACGGGGACTCGAGGGAGTTCTTC. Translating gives CASSHGDSREFF. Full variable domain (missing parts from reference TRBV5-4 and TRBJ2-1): ETGVTQSPTHLIKTRGQQVTLRCSSQSGHNTVSWYQQALGQGPQFIFQYYREEENGRGNFPPRFSGLQFPNYSSELNVNALELDDSALYLCASSHGDSREFFGPGTRLTVL.

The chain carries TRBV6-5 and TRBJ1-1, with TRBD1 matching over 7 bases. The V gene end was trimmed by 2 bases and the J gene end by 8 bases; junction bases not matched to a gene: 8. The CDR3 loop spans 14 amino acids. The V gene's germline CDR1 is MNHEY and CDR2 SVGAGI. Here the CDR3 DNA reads TGTGCCAGCAGTTACCTAGAGAGGGACAGAGAAGCTTTCTTT. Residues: CASSYLERDREAFF.

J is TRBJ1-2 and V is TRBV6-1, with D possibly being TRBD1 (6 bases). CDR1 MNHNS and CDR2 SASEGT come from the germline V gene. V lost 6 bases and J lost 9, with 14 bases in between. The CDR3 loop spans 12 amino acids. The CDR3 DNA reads TGTGCCAGCAGGTTACAGGGTGAGCGCTACACCTTC. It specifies CASRLQGERYTF.

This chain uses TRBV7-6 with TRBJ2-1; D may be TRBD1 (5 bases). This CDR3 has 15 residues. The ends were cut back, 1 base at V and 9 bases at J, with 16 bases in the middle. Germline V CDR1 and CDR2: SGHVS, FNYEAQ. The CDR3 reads CASSLVQGQSSEQFF. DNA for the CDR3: TGTGCCAGCAGCTTAGTTCAGGGTCAGTCGAGTGAGCAGTTCTTC.

The CDR3 DNA sequence: TGTGCCAGCAGCTTGAGCGGGGGGGCACGGAAGACCCAGTACTTC. Its translation is CASSLSGGARKTQYF. The J gene is TRBJ2-5, the V gene TRBV5-4; 10 positions agree with TRBD2. Germline assignment: CDR1 SGHNT and CDR2 YYREEE (reference sequence). Germline trimming cut 1 base from V and 6 bases from J; bases unmatched to any gene: 6. This CDR3 region has 15 residues.

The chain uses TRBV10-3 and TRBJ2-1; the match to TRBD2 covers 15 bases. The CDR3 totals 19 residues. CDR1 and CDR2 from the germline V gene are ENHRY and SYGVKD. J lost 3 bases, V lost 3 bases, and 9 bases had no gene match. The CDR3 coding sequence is TGTGCCATCAGTGAATCACCGGGACTAGCGGGGGGACGCTACAATGAGCAGTTCTTC. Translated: CAISESPGLAGGRYNEQFF.

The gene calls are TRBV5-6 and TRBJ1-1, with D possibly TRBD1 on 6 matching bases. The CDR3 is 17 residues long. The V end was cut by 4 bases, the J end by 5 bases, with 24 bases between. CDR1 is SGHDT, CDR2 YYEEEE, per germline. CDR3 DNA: TGTGCCAGCAGCACCCACAAAGCGGGGGGCGGGATGACTGAAGCTTTCTTT. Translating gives CASSTHKAGGGMTEAFF.

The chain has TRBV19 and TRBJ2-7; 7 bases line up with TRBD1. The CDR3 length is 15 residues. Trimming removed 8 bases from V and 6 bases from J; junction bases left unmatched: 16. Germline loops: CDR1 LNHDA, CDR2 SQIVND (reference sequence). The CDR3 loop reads CASGQVSPFTSEQYF. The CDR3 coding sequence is TGTGCCAGTGGACAGGTCAGCCCGTTTACCTCCGAGCAGTACTTC. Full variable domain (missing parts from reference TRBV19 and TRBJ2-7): DGGITQSPKYLFRKEGQNVTLSCEQNLNHDAMYWYRQDPGQGLRLIYYSQIVNDFQKGDIAEGYSVSREKKESFPLTVTSAQKNPTAFYLCASGQVSPFTSEQYFGPGTRLTVT.

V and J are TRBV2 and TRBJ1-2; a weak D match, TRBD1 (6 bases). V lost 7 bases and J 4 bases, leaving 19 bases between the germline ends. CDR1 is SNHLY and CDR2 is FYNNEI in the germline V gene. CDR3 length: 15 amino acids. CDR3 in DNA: TGTGCCAGCAAAAGGACAGAATCCCCCCTCTATGGCTACACCTTC. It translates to CASKRTESPLYGYTF.

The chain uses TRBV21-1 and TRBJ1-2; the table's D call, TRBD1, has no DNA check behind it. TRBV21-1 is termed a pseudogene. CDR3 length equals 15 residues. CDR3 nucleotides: TGTGCCAGCAGCGCCCAGGGGGCTCCGTCCTATGGCTACACCTTC. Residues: CASSAQGAPSYGYTF.

CDR3 DNA sequence: TGTGCCAGCACCGCCAGGGGGGTTGGGATTAACTATGGCTACACCTTC. Its translation is CASTARGVGINYGYTF. The chain carries TRBV9 and TRBJ1-2, with TRBD1 matching over 7 bases. Trimming at V came to 6 bases and at J to 1 base, leaving 12 bases not matched to a gene. This CDR3 region has 16 residues. Germline CDR1 and CDR2: SGDLS and YYNGEE. The full variable domain, completed using reference TRBV9 and TRBJ1-2, is DSGVTQTPKHLITATGQRVTLRCSPRSGDLSVYWYQQSLDQGLQFLIQYYNGEERAKGNILERFSAQQFPDLHSELNLSSLELGDSALYFCASTARGVGINYGYTFGSGTRLTVV.

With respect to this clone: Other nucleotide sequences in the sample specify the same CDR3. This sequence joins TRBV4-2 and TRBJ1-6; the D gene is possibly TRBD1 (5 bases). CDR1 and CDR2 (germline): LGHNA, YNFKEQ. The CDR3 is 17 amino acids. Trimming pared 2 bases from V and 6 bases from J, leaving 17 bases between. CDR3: CASSQFLKGVGNSPLHF. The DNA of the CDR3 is TGTGCCAGCAGCCAATTTTTGAAAGGGGTAGGTAATTCACCCCTCCACTTT.

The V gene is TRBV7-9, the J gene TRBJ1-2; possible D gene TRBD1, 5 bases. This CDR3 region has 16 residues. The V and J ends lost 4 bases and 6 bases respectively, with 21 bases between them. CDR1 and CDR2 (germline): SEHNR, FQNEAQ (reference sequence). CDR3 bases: TGTGCCAGCAGCTACCCCCGGGGGGTTGGGCCGGATGGCTACACCTTC. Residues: CASSYPRGVGPDGYTF.